The clone carrying this T cell receptor beta chain was seen just once. The data originate from a study of control samples from healthy donors and cancer patients. Libraries were prepared by immunoSEQ multiplex PCR; TCRdb keeps only in-frame clonotypes and omits some of them. The sample lists under 110,000 clones; roughly 91% were seen once. Germline V gene lookup returns CDR1 MNHEY and CDR2 SMNVEV (reference sequence). Trimming took 4 bases from V and 6 from J, leaving 10 bases between them. There are 13 residues in the CDR3. The TCR was taken from a man aged 25 to 45 in good health. The V call is TRBV27, the J call TRBJ1-3, with D hard to call. The material sequenced was blood. The CDR3 protein is CASSSDWPNTIYF. In nucleotides, the CDR3 is TGTGCCAGCAGTTCAGACTGGCCAAACACCATATATTTT.